A selection of T cell receptor beta chains follows, all from one sample in a study of identical twins. TCRdb re-analysed the 5' RACE reads in MiXCR, keeping a single row per CDR3 protein. Among some 660,000 distinct CDR3 sequences listed, 8.5% to 9.5% were seen once. The same specimen was also included in a second study, on yellow fever vaccine responses in identical twins.

The sample taken for sequencing was PBMCs. These receptors all come from a woman aged 18-29 years in good health. Both conserved end residues are part of each CDR3.

len: 14
j_gene: TRBJ2-1
v_gene: TRBV5-1
CDR3aa: CASSPPDYYNEQFF

len: 17
j_gene: TRBJ2-6
v_gene: TRBV5-1
CDR3aa: CASSLAPGAPGANVLTF

len: 15
j_gene: TRBJ2-1
v_gene: TRBV18
CDR3aa: CASSPLATGYNEQFF

len: 15
j_gene: TRBJ2-3
v_gene: TRBV7-9
CDR3aa: CASSLSSGQTDTQYF

len: 15
j_gene: TRBJ2-7
v_gene: TRBV28
CDR3aa: CASSRTGGASYEQYF

len: 15
j_gene: TRBJ1-2
v_gene: TRBV30
CDR3aa: CAWTGTGGTSYGYTF

len: 15
j_gene: TRBJ1-6
v_gene: TRBV6-1
CDR3aa: CASRDSHLNNSPLHF

len: 19
j_gene: TRBJ2-6
v_gene: TRBV5-1
CDR3aa: CASSLLNRGTPSGANVLTF

len: 13
j_gene: TRBJ1-2
v_gene: TRBV7-9
CDR3aa: CASSLTGNIGYTF

len: 20
j_gene: TRBJ2-1
v_gene: TRBV5-1
CDR3aa: CASSLVGDSAGAISYNEQFF

len: 11
j_gene: TRBJ2-4
v_gene: TRBV6-6
CDR3aa: CASSGMNIQYF

len: 15
j_gene: TRBJ2-1
v_gene: TRBV2
CDR3aa: CASSETRSLDHEQFF

len: 18
j_gene: TRBJ1-5
v_gene: TRBV2
CDR3aa: CAFSPRDQALGFNQPQHF

len: 14
j_gene: TRBJ2-5
v_gene: TRBV27
CDR3aa: CASSIYGTRETQYF

len: 14
j_gene: TRBJ2-7
v_gene: TRBV15
CDR3aa: CATSRGQGDREQYF

len: 15
j_gene: TRBJ1-2
v_gene: TRBV4-2
CDR3aa: CASSQGAAGISGYTF

len: 15
j_gene: TRBJ2-1
v_gene: TRBV3-1
CDR3aa: CASTRSGGSYNEQFF

len: 15
j_gene: TRBJ2-5
v_gene: TRBV7-9
CDR3aa: CASSFPDTYQETQYF

len: 14
j_gene: TRBJ2-7
v_gene: TRBV14
CDR3aa: CASRARPSSYEQYF

len: 10
j_gene: TRBJ2-5
v_gene: TRBV2
CDR3aa: CATEGETQYF

len: 14
j_gene: TRBJ2-1
v_gene: TRBV20-1
CDR3aa: CSALDRGSYNEQFF

len: 16
j_gene: TRBJ2-7
v_gene: TRBV28
CDR3aa: CASNPQVAGKGYEQYF

len: 16
j_gene: TRBJ1-2
v_gene: TRBV12-3/TRBV12-4
CDR3aa: CASSWVGGTHSYGYTF

len: 14
j_gene: TRBJ2-3
v_gene: TRBV5-1
CDR3aa: CASSLVDTTDTQYF

len: 16
j_gene: TRBJ2-2
v_gene: TRBV7-6
CDR3aa: CASSRDSAGYTGELFF

len: 15
j_gene: TRBJ2-1
v_gene: TRBV5-1
CDR3aa: CASSYEGQGYNEQFF

len: 15
j_gene: TRBJ1-2
v_gene: TRBV29-1
CDR3aa: CSVEERRRDNYGYTF

len: 14
j_gene: TRBJ2-3
v_gene: TRBV27
CDR3aa: CASSFGAGVFTQYF

len: 15
j_gene: TRBJ2-7
v_gene: TRBV7-2
CDR3aa: CASSGEGTGLYEQYF

len: 13
j_gene: TRBJ1-2
v_gene: TRBV29-1
CDR3aa: CSVPGQGRGGYTF

len: 18
j_gene: TRBJ2-4
v_gene: TRBV15
CDR3aa: CATRGLEGDSLAKNIQYF

len: 18
j_gene: TRBJ1-5
v_gene: TRBV28
CDR3aa: CASSLFPRGAYSNQPQHF

len: 18
j_gene: TRBJ2-2
v_gene: TRBV4-1
CDR3aa: CASSQRGTSGRGVGELFF

len: 15
j_gene: TRBJ2-1
v_gene: TRBV12-3/TRBV12-4
CDR3aa: CASSLGGSPLNEQFF

len: 14
j_gene: TRBJ2-3
v_gene: TRBV6-5
CDR3aa: CASSYSDGADTQYF

len: 15
j_gene: TRBJ1-2
v_gene: TRBV5-1
CDR3aa: CASSLGGQGNYGYTF

len: 16
j_gene: TRBJ2-1
v_gene: TRBV15
CDR3aa: CATSRVWVSDRLEQFF

len: 15
j_gene: TRBJ2-1
v_gene: TRBV11-2
CDR3aa: CASKSEPSSYNEQFF

len: 14
j_gene: TRBJ2-3
v_gene: TRBV19
CDR3aa: CASSIGLGIDTQYF

len: 14
j_gene: TRBJ1-2
v_gene: TRBV28
CDR3aa: CASSFLGGGVGYTF

len: 15
j_gene: TRBJ2-1
v_gene: TRBV7-3
CDR3aa: CASSPGQKSYNEQFF

len: 14
j_gene: TRBJ2-1
v_gene: TRBV20-1
CDR3aa: CSARWGAGEAEQFF

len: 20
j_gene: TRBJ2-7
v_gene: TRBV25-1
CDR3aa: CASSDQSLGTGTTSPYEQYF

len: 14
j_gene: TRBJ1-1
v_gene: TRBV20-1
CDR3aa: CSARGTVLNTEAFF

len: 21
j_gene: TRBJ2-5
v_gene: TRBV28
CDR3aa: CATHPGTEVPRNIPHMETQYF

len: 16
j_gene: TRBJ2-3
v_gene: TRBV13
CDR3aa: CASSAKLGGETDTQYF

len: 15
j_gene: TRBJ2-7
v_gene: TRBV7-9
CDR3aa: CASSSGVQGHYEQYF

len: 15
j_gene: TRBJ2-5
v_gene: TRBV5-1
CDR3aa: CASSSDGITQETQYF

len: 14
j_gene: TRBJ2-3
v_gene: TRBV28
CDR3aa: CASSYGGGQGSQYF

len: 15
j_gene: TRBJ2-7
v_gene: TRBV3-1
CDR3aa: CASSQGLSGGYEQYF